The rows below give T cell receptor beta chains drawn from one sample of a study of cytomegalovirus exposure and HLA in healthy donors. Here immunoSEQ multiplex PCR was the method, and the copy in TCRdb shows in-frame clones only, minus some. The sample shows 250,000 to 350,000 clones, approximately 70% of them seen only once. Sequenced sample: PBMCs. These receptors originate from a female donor in good health and CMV-seronegative. CDR3s include the opening cysteine and the closing phenylalanine or tryptophan. A D gene is named only where the DNA matches it firmly. Clone size is given for some rows only: seen once, a few or many times, or a class if the clone is expanded.

clone size | J gene | CDR3 length | V gene | D gene | CDR3 DNA | CDR3 protein
- | TRBJ2-1 | 16 | TRBV18 | TRBD2 | TGTGCCAGCTCACCTGGACTAGCGGGAAGCTACAATGAGCAGTTCTTC | CASSPGLAGSYNEQFF
- | TRBJ1-1 | 13 | TRBV5-1 | - | TGCGCCAGCGGACCTACAGGGAACACTGAAGCTTTCTTT | CASGPTGNTEAFF
- | TRBJ1-4 | 13 | TRBV30 | - | TGTGCCTGGATGCCTCCGGCTAATGAAAAACTGTTTTTT | CAWMPPANEKLFF
once | TRBJ2-1 | 14 | TRBV19 | TRBD2 | TGTGCCAGTAGTTCGGGACTAGCGCCCCATGAGCAGTTCTTC | CASSSGLAPHEQFF
- | TRBJ1-4 | 13 | TRBV19 | TRBD1 | TGTGCCAGTATTCGACAGGGGGATGAAAAACTGTTTTTT | CASIRQGDEKLFF
once | TRBJ2-6 | 18 | TRBV28 | - | TGTGCCAGCAGTTTAAAGCCGATGCTTATTTCTGGGGCCAACGTCCTGACTTTC | CASSLKPMLISGANVLTF
- | TRBJ1-5 | 16 | TRBV27 | TRBD1 | TGTGCCAGCAGTTTATCGTACGAACAGGGGCGTCAGCCCCAGCATTTT | CASSLSYEQGRQPQHF
- | TRBJ2-1 | 13 | TRBV5-6 | - | TGTGCCAGCAGCCGCGGAAGCGGTCTGGAACAGTTCTTC | CASSRGSGLEQFF
few | TRBJ2-2 | 15 | TRBV2 | TRBD2 | TGTGCCAGCAGTATCCCTAGCGGGAATACCGGGGAGCTGTTTTTT | CASSIPSGNTGELFF
once | TRBJ2-6 | 16 | TRBV12-5 | - | TGTGCTAGTGGTTTGGTTGGAGAGTCTGGGGCCAACGTCCTGACTTTC | CASGLVGESGANVLTF
- | TRBJ2-4 | 13 | TRBV6-6 | TRBD2 | TGTGCCAGCACCACGGGACTAGCGGGAATTCAGTACTTC | CASTTGLAGIQYF
- | TRBJ2-1 | 13 | TRBV19 | - | TGTGCCAGTAGTATGGGACTTTTCAATGAGCAGTTCTTC | CASSMGLFNEQFF
- | TRBJ1-5 | 16 | TRBV11-2 | - | TGTGCCAGCAGCCCCGGGGGGGGTAATAGCAATCAGCCCCAGCATTTT | CASSPGGGNSNQPQHF
few | TRBJ2-3 | 17 | TRBV5-1 | TRBD1 | TGCGCCAGCAGCTTGGCCCCGGGACAGGGGGGTGCAGATACGCAGTATTTT | CASSLAPGQGGADTQYF
few | TRBJ1-2 | 15 | TRBV14 | TRBD1 | TGTGCCAGCAGCCAAGATATCACGACAGGGGATGGCTACACCTTC | CASSQDITTGDGYTF
- | TRBJ2-7 | 16 | TRBV27 | TRBD1 | TGTGCCAGCAGTTTATCTAGGGACAGGGGTAGTTACGAGCAGTACTTC | CASSLSRDRGSYEQYF
- | TRBJ2-7 | 14 | TRBV6-5 | TRBD2 | TGTGCCAGCAATCCTAGGCGGGAGAAATACGAGCAGTACTTC | CASNPRREKYEQYF
- | TRBJ2-3 | 16 | TRBV7-9 | TRBD2 | TGTGCCAGCAGCCCCCGGGAGGGTGGGGGCACAGATACGCAGTATTTT | CASSPREGGGTDTQYF
few | TRBJ2-7 | 15 | TRBV7-9 | TRBD1 | TGTGCCAGCAGCTTAGAAGGGGGCAGGTCCGACGAGCAGTACTTC | CASSLEGGRSDEQYF
few | TRBJ1-6 | 15 | TRBV13 | - | TGTGCCAGCAGCTTAGGACTACCCCTTAATTCACCCCTCCACTTT | CASSLGLPLNSPLHF
- | TRBJ1-5 | 17 | TRBV28 | TRBD1 | TGTGCCAGCAGCCCACGTCAGGGGGCTCCGAGCAATCAGCCCCAGCATTTT | CASSPRQGAPSNQPQHF
- | TRBJ2-7 | 17 | TRBV6-1 | - | TGTGCCAGCAGTGAGGGAGAGACGGTCCGCGCGTCCTACGAGCAGTACTTC | CASSEGETVRASYEQYF
- | TRBJ2-1 | 14 | TRBV7-9 | - | TGTGCCAGCAGCACCCGGAGCGCCTACAATGAGCAGTTCTTC | CASSTRSAYNEQFF
- | TRBJ2-7 | 16 | TRBV7-9 | - | TGTGCCAGCAGCTTAGGTCAAGCGGGCCTAACCTACGAGCAGTACTTC | CASSLGQAGLTYEQYF
- | TRBJ2-7 | 12 | TRBV27 | - | TGTGCCAGCAGCGGGGAGACTAACGAGCAGTACTTC | CASSGETNEQYF
- | TRBJ2-1 | 17 | TRBV11-2 | TRBD2 | TGTGCCAGCAGGCGTATCTTAGCGGGAGGGACGAACAATGAGCAGTTCTTC | CASRRILAGGTNNEQFF
- | TRBJ2-7 | 13 | TRBV6-7 | - | TGTGCCAGCATAGGGGGAATAGCCTACGAGCAGTACTTC | CASIGGIAYEQYF
- | TRBJ2-1 | 15 | TRBV9 | - | TGTGCCAGCACCTCGGGGACTGGCCAGCACAATGAGCAGTTCTTC | CASTSGTGQHNEQFF
few | TRBJ2-5 | 14 | TRBV6-5 | TRBD2 | TGTGCCAGCAGGGGAGCGGGAGGCAAAGAGACCCAGTACTTC | CASRGAGGKETQYF
- | TRBJ1-4 | 14 | TRBV27 | TRBD1 | TGTGCCAGCGGAAACAGGGGAGTGAGGGAAAAACTGTTTTTT | CASGNRGVREKLFF
- | TRBJ1-4 | 13 | TRBV6-1 | - | TGTGCCAGCAGTGGGGGACTTAATGAAAAACTGTTTTTT | CASSGGLNEKLFF
- | TRBJ2-3 | 15 | TRBV7-2 | - | TGTGCCAGCAGCTTAGTTGCGGGATCGTCAGATACGCAGTATTTT | CASSLVAGSSDTQYF
- | TRBJ2-7 | 15 | TRBV27 | TRBD1 | TGTGCCAGCAGACCAGACCGGGACAGGGTAGACGAGCAGTACTTC | CASRPDRDRVDEQYF
- | TRBJ2-7 | 17 | TRBV7-9 | - | TGTGCCAGCAGCTTAGGAGGATTGGCGGGGAGCTCCTACGAGCAGTACTTC | CASSLGGLAGSSYEQYF
- | TRBJ1-2 | 13 | TRBV7-9 | - | TGTGCCAGCAGCTTAGGTGAAGCCTATGGCTACACCTTC | CASSLGEAYGYTF
- | TRBJ2-1 | 16 | TRBV19 | - | TGTGCCAGTAAGGGCGTCCCAGCGGAGAGCTACAATGAGCAGTTCTTC | CASKGVPAESYNEQFF
- | TRBJ2-7 | 17 | TRBV11-2 | TRBD2 | TGTGCCAGCAGCTTAGACCCCCTAGCGGGAGGGCCCTACGAGCAGTACTTC | CASSLDPLAGGPYEQYF
few | TRBJ2-1 | 13 | TRBV12-5 | - | TGTGCTAGTGGGCTCGGGGTGGGGAATGAGCAGTTCTTC | CASGLGVGNEQFF
- | TRBJ2-1 | 12 | TRBV2 | - | TGTGCCAGCAGCGTCTTGACTCCTGAGCAGTTCTTC | CASSVLTPEQFF
- | TRBJ1-1 | 14 | TRBV7-9 | - | TGTGCCAGCACCCCGACAGGAGTCAACACTGAAGCTTTCTTT | CASTPTGVNTEAFF
- | TRBJ2-7 | 12 | TRBV19 | TRBD1 | TGTGCCAGCCGGGACAGGGATCACGAGCAGTACTTC | CASRDRDHEQYF
- | TRBJ2-1 | 14 | TRBV12-5 | TRBD2 | TGTGCTAGTGGTTCGCCGGGACTAGGCCGTGAGCAGTTCTTC | CASGSPGLGREQFF
- | TRBJ2-3 | 14 | TRBV7-2 | TRBD2 | TGTGCCAGCAGCTTAACTAGCGTCACAGATACGCAGTATTTT | CASSLTSVTDTQYF
- | TRBJ2-7 | 13 | TRBV4-1 | - | TGCGCCAGCAGCTACACAGGGCTCTACGAGCAGTACTTC | CASSYTGLYEQYF